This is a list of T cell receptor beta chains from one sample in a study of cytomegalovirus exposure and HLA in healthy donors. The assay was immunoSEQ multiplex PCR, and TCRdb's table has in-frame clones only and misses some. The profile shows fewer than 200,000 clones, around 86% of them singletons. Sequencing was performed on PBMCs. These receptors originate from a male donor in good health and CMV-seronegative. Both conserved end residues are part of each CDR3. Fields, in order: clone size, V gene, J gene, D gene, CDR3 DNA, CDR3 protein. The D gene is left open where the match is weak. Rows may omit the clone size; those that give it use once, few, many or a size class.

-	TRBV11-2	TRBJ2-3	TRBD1	TGTGCCAGCAGCTCTCGGACAGGAAGTAGCACAGATACGCAGTATTTT	CASSSRTGSSTDTQYF
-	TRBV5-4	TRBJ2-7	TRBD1	TGTGCCAGCAGCTCCCCGGGGGACAGGGACAGCGAGCAGTACTTC	CASSSPGDRDSEQYF
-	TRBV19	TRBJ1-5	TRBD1	TGTGCCACCTCAACAGGGGTGCGTCAGCCCCAGCATTTT	CATSTGVRQPQHF
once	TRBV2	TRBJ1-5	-	TGTGCCAGCAGTGAAGGTCGGGACGAGAGGGGGACCCAGCATTTT	CASSEGRDERGTQHF
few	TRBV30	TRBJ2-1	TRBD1	TGTGCCTGGAGTGTGGACAGGGGCAATGAGCAGTTCTTC	CAWSVDRGNEQFF
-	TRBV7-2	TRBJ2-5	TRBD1	TGTGCCAGCAGCTTCGTCCCCAGGGGGGAGACCCAGTACTTC	CASSFVPRGETQYF
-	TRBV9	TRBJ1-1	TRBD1	TGTGCCAGCAGTAAGGGACAGGGGATGAACACTGAAGTTTTCTTT	CASSKGQGMNTEVFF
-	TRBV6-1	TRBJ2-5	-	TGTGCCAGCAGTGAAGCCCCCGGGTATGAGACCCAGTACTTC	CASSEAPGYETQYF
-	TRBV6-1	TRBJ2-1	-	TGTGCCAGCAGTGAATCGCCCAGCAGCTCCTACAGTGAGCAGTTCTTC	CASSESPSSSYSEQFF
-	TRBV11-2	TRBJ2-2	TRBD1	TGTGCCAGCAGCAGAGACAGGGCCGGGGAGCTGTTTTTT	CASSRDRAGELFF
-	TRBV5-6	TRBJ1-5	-	TGTGCCAGCAGCTTACAGGGAAAGCCCCAGCATTTT	CASSLQGKPQHF
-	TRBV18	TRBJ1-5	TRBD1	TGTGCCAGCTCTCAGGGGGTCTTAGTGGGTCAGCCCCAGCATTTT	CASSQGVLVGQPQHF